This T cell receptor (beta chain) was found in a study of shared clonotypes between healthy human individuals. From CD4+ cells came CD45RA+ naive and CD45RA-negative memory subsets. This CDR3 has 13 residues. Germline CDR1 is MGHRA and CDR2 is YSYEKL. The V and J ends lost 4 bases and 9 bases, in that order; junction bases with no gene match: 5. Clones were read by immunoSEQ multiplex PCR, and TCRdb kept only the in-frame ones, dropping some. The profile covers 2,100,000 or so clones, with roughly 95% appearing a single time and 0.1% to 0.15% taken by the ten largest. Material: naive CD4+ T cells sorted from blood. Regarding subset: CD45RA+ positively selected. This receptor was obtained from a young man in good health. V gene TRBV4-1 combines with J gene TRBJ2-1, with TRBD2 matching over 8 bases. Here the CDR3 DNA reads TGCGCCAGCAGCCGAGCGGGAGAGATTGAGCAGTTCTTC. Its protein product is CASSRAGEIEQFF.